This T cell receptor beta chain was captured in a study of a mutant IDH1 vaccine in newly diagnosed glioma. Study background: In some groups vaccination began 4-6 weeks post-radiotherapy; others received it with temozolomide. Of the patients given treatment, around 60% were male and about 38% were female, and a mean age of roughly 40 years was recorded.

The table lists this clone with a count of one. What it binds is not known. Time point reported: week 5, during vaccination. What each vaccine dose contained was 300 ug of mutant IDH1 20-mer peptide, accompanied by topical imiquimod. Measured with immunoSEQ multiplex PCR; TCRdb has only the in-frame clones, and not every one. The sample shows some 25,000 clones, about 77% of them seen only once. The CDR3 contains 14 residues. The V end lost 4 bases, the J end lost 4 bases, and 14 bases lay between the germline ends. Germline V CDR1 and CDR2: SGHRS, YFSETQ. The chain has TRBV5-1 and TRBJ2-5, with a weak D call TRBD1 (5 bases). The material sequenced was PBMCs, taken from a glioma patient whose treatment included an IDH1 peptide vaccine. The receptor was isolated from a man aged 40-55 years with glioma. CDR3 protein: CASSLSGIGETQYF. The CDR3 DNA reads as TGCGCCAGCAGCCTATCAGGGATAGGAGAGACCCAGTACTTC.